Following are 23 T cell receptor beta chains from one sample sequenced in a study of blood T cell repertoires in COVID-19 (dated by TCRdb to about 2020). Library generation was performed with the immunoSEQ multiplex PCR assay. This immuneACCESS table, as held by TCRdb, lists in-frame sequences with V and J called but not all clones. Of the missing ones, under half trace to an unresolved V gene in checked studies; the others have no known cause. For this sample the table gives 370,000 or so clones, of which roughly 86% were detected only once. Approximately 1% of the sample lies in the top ten. What was sequenced was peripheral blood. The source of these receptors is a human donor with acute or convalescent COVID-19. The donor label of this sample is uncertain.

The genes are TRBV10-3 and TRBJ1-1; TRBD1 matches 7 bases. Germline loops: CDR1 ENHRY, CDR2 SYGVKD. J was trimmed by 0 bases and V by 10 bases; bases with no gene match: 5. This CDR3 comprises 13 residues. The chain's CDR3 is CATQGQLNTEAFF. The CDR3 bases are TGTGCCACCCAGGGACAGCTGAACACTGAAGCTTTCTTT.

J is TRBJ1-1 and V is TRBV6-1; TRBD1 matches at 7 bases. Germline CDR1 reads MNHNS; CDR2 reads SASEGT. CDR3 length: 14 residues. With 0 bases clipped from V and 4 bases from J, the junction kept 2 bases outside the gene matches. CDR3 protein: CASSEAPGGTEAFF. Here the CDR3 DNA reads TGTGCCAGCAGTGAAGCCCCAGGGGGCACTGAAGCTTTCTTT.

The chain links TRBV2 to TRBJ1-5; 8 nucleotides align to TRBD1. Per germline, CDR1 SNHLY and CDR2 FYNNEI. This CDR3 is 14 amino acids long. V dropped 6 bases and J dropped 5; count of bases not matched to a gene: 6. The CDR3 region is CASRDREGHQPQHF. The CDR3 region has the DNA TGTGCCAGCAGGGACAGGGAGGGTCATCAGCCCCAGCATTTT.

The chain uses TRBV29-1 and TRBJ2-3, with D maybe TRBD2 (5 bases). Trimming pared 5 bases from V and 5 bases from J, leaving 11 bases between. This CDR3 contains 12 residues. Per germline, CDR1 SQVTM and CDR2 ANQGSEA. The CDR3 sequence is CSVSPGIDTQYF. CDR3 nucleotides: TGCAGCGTTAGCCCGGGAATAGATACGCAGTATTTT.

This clone appeared a few times. V and J are TRBV2 and TRBJ1-5; 7 bases are a match to TRBD1. With 5 bases clipped from V and 0 bases from J, the junction kept 4 bases outside the gene matches. There are 15 residues in the CDR3. Germline V lookup: CDR1 SNHLY, CDR2 FYNNEI. The CDR3 nucleotides read TGTGCCAGCAGTCCAGGGGGGTATAGCAATCAGCCCCAGCATTTT. It specifies CASSPGGYSNQPQHF.

V usage is TRBV5-1 and J usage is TRBJ2-3; 7 nucleotides agree with TRBD2. Germline CDR1 is SGHRS and CDR2 is YFSETQ. With 2 bases clipped from V and 5 bases from J, the junction kept 11 bases outside the gene matches. This CDR3 has 16 amino acids. For the CDR3, the DNA is TGCGCCAGCAGCTTTGGGACTAACCGTGGGAGAGATACGCAGTATTTT. Its translation: CASSFGTNRGRDTQYF. The variable domain in full, with the rest retrieved from reference TRBV5-1 and TRBJ2-3, is KAGVTQTPRYLIKTRGQQVTLSCSPISGHRSVSWYQQTPGQGLQFLFEYFSETQRNKGNFPGRFSGRQFSNSRSEMNVSTLELGDSALYLCASSFGTNRGRDTQYFGPGTRLTVL.

V usage is TRBV5-1 and J usage is TRBJ2-2; no reliable D call. CDR1 and CDR2 from the germline V gene are SGHRS and YFSETQ. This CDR3 has 18 amino acids. Trimming shortened V by 7 bases and J by 2 bases, and 24 bases separated the two germline ends. CDR3 DNA sequence: TGCGCCAGCGCCTTAGGCCCCGCGTTGGCGGTCAACACCGGGGAGCTGTTTTTT. Translation: CASALGPALAVNTGELFF.

The V call is TRBV18, the J call TRBJ2-1; D unresolved. Germline CDR1 KGHSH, CDR2 LQKENI. V was clipped by 4 bases and J by 0 bases, with 13 bases between them. The CDR3 is 16 amino acids. The CDR3 DNA follows: TGTGCCAGCTCACACGGAGTAGGAAGCTCCTACAATGAGCAGTTCTTC. Translation gives CASSHGVGSSYNEQFF.

J is TRBJ1-2 and V is TRBV3-1 (or the pseudogene TRBV3-2); 8 bases line up with TRBD1. The CDR3 has 13 residues. Trimming took 7 bases from V and 3 from J; bases not matched to a gene: 4. The germline gives CDR1 LGHDT, CDR2 YNNKEL (reference sequence). The CDR3 spells CASTLGQDYGYTF. The CDR3 bases are TGTGCCAGCACCTTGGGACAGGACTATGGCTACACCTTC.

The gene calls are TRBV7-9 and TRBJ2-5; D is undetermined. The length of the CDR3 is 15 residues. Trimming left V 5 bases short and J 1 base short, with 14 bases between. Germline V gene data show CDR1 as SEHNR and CDR2 as FQNEAQ (reference sequence). The CDR3 DNA reads TGTGCCAGCAGCGCTCGCCAGGCATTCCAAGAGACCCAGTACTTC. It is translated as CASSARQAFQETQYF. Drawing the rest from reference TRBV7-9 and TRBJ2-5, the complete variable domain is DTGVSQNPRHKITKRGQNVTFRCDPISEHNRLYWYRQTLGQGPEFLTYFQNEAQLEKSRLLSDRFSAERPKGSFSTLEIQRTEQGDSAMYLCASSARQAFQETQYFGPGTRLLVL.

This chain links TRBV5-4 with TRBJ1-1, with 10 bases matching TRBD1. Per germline, CDR1 SGHNT and CDR2 YYREEE (reference sequence). This CDR3 has 16 amino acids. V lost 5 bases to trimming and J lost 4 bases; unmatched junction nucleotides: 11. CDR3 residues: CASRRETGGSGTEAFF. DNA for the CDR3: TGTGCCAGCAGGAGGGAGACAGGGGGCTCGGGCACTGAAGCTTTCTTT.

The chain is built from TRBV11-3 and TRBJ2-1; D is ambiguous. The germline V gene encodes CDR1 SGHNT and CDR2 YENEEA. This CDR3 is 12 amino acids long. V lost 1 base, J lost 10 bases, and 8 bases lay in between. CDR3 coding DNA: TGTGCCAGCAGCTTAGCCAGAAGAGAGCAGTTCTTC. This translates into CASSLARREQFF.

CDR3 sequence (DNA): TGCAGTGCTAGTGAAGGGACTAGCGGGAAAGGGACCCAGTACTTC. Protein sequence: CSASEGTSGKGTQYF. The chain joins TRBV20-1 to TRBJ2-5; 13 bases map to TRBD2. The CDR3 covers 15 residues. CDR1 is DFQATT, CDR2 SNEGSKA, per germline (reference sequence). The ends lost 3 bases at V and 7 bases at J; junction bases unmatched: 8.

The rearrangement uses TRBV10-3 and TRBJ1-2; a weak D match, TRBD1 (5 bases). V dropped 6 bases and J dropped 3 bases, with 11 bases sitting between them. The germline gives CDR1 ENHRY, CDR2 SYGVKD. The CDR3 spans 13 residues. The CDR3 bases are TGTGCCATCAGCCCTGACAGTTACTATGGCTACACCTTC. Translating gives CAISPDSYYGYTF.

The V call is TRBV5-1, the J call TRBJ1-6; 7 nucleotides line up with TRBD1. After removal of 0 bases from V and 7 bases from J, the junction contained 7 bases not matched to a gene. In germline, CDR1 is SGHRS, CDR2 YFSETQ. The CDR3 runs to 16 residues. CDR3 in DNA: TGCGCCAGCAGCTTGGCAGGGGGTGATTCGAATTCACCCCTCCACTTT. Protein product: CASSLAGGDSNSPLHF.

The chain uses TRBV7-7 and TRBJ1-6; 7 bases map to TRBD1. CDR1 is SSHAT, CDR2 FNYEAQ, per germline (reference sequence). The CDR3 is made up of 16 amino acids. The V and J ends lost 6 bases and 2 bases, in that order; junction bases with no gene match: 7. The chain's CDR3 is CASRTTGPAYNSPLHF. The DNA of the CDR3 is TGTGCCAGCAGAACGACAGGGCCTGCCTATAATTCACCCCTCCACTTT.

J is TRBJ1-1 and V is TRBV11-3; D might be TRBD1 (5 bases). The CDR3 is 12 residues long. Germline lookup yields CDR1 SGHNT and CDR2 YENEEA. Trimming took 1 base from V and 11 from J, leaving 11 bases between them. DNA for the CDR3: TGTGCCAGCAGCTTAGGCCAGGGTACGGCTTTCTTT. It yields the protein CASSLGQGTAFF.

This clone was recorded a few times. V gene TRBV18 combines with J gene TRBJ2-2; 7 nucleotides agree with TRBD2. Looked up from germline, CDR1 is KGHSH and CDR2 is LQKENI. The CDR3 is 15 amino acids. V lost 3 bases, J lost 2 bases, and 3 bases stayed unmatched. CDR3 sequence reads: CASSPGLPNTGELFF. In nucleotides, the CDR3 is TGTGCCAGCTCACCGGGACTACCAAACACCGGGGAGCTGTTTTTT. Full variable domain (rest looked up from reference TRBV18 and TRBJ2-2): NAGVMQNPRHLVRRRGQEARLRCSPMKGHSHVYWYRQLPEEGLKFMVYLQKENIIDESGMPKERFSAEFPKEGPSILRIQQVVRGDSAAYFCASSPGLPNTGELFFGEGSRLTVL.

The chain has TRBV28 and TRBJ2-3, with 10 bases that match TRBD1. The CDR3 has 17 amino acids. CDR1 is MDHEN and CDR2 is SYDVKM in the germline V gene. V gave up 4 bases and J gave up 4 bases; unmatched junction bases: 11. CDR3: CASSSSAGTGVPDTQYF. The CDR3 nucleotides are TGTGCCAGCAGTTCCTCGGCCGGGACAGGGGTCCCAGATACGCAGTATTTT.

V gene TRBV5-1 combines with J gene TRBJ1-2; 7 nucleotides align to TRBD1. This CDR3 comprises 12 residues. Germline-derived CDR1 and CDR2 are SGHRS and YFSETQ. V dropped 5 bases and J dropped 6; count of bases not matched to a gene: 4. The CDR3 bases are TGCGCCAGCAGGGAAACAGGGGATGGCTACACCTTC. Encoded protein: CASRETGDGYTF.

This chain connects TRBV18 to TRBJ1-5; perhaps TRBD1 as D (6 bases). The germline V gene encodes CDR1 KGHSH and CDR2 LQKENI. This CDR3 comprises 13 residues. The V end lost 8 bases, the J end lost 0 bases, and 8 bases lay between the germline ends. CDR3 loop: CASRTDSNQPQHF. CDR3 nucleotides: TGTGCCAGCAGGACAGATAGCAATCAGCCCCAGCATTTT.

V is TRBV10-3 and J is TRBJ2-1; 10 bases map to TRBD2. The ends lost 3 bases at V and 7 bases at J; junction bases unmatched: 6. Germline CDR1 reads ENHRY; CDR2 reads SYGVKD. This CDR3 comprises 15 residues. The CDR3: CAISDGLAGGNEQFF. The CDR3 region has the DNA TGTGCCATCAGTGATGGGTTAGCGGGAGGTAATGAGCAGTTCTTC.

The CDR3 DNA reads as TGTGCCAGTAGTCCCCCGACAGGCGTCCACGAGCAGTACTTC. It encodes CASSPPTGVHEQYF. The rearrangement links TRBV19 to TRBJ2-7; a weak D match, TRBD1 (6 bases). Germline V gives CDR1 LNHDA, CDR2 SQIVND (reference sequence). V dropped 5 bases and J dropped 5 bases, with 16 bases sitting between them. The CDR3 contains 14 residues.